The T cell receptor (beta chain) under discussion was sequenced for a study of identical twins. This clonotype was counted a few times. Germline V gene data show CDR1 as DFQATT and CDR2 as SNEGSKA (reference sequence). The V and J ends lost 4 bases and 0 bases respectively, with 9 bases between them. This CDR3 has 13 residues. TCRdb called the 5' RACE reads again in MiXCR, with one record for every CDR3 protein. Counted here are 420,000 or so distinct CDR3 sequences, 18% occurring once; the ten biggest clones make up 12%. This clonotype originated in a man in his forties or fifties in good health. Sequenced input: naive T cells sorted from blood. The rearrangement joins TRBV20-1 to TRBJ1-1; D may be TRBD1 (5 bases). The CDR3 loop is CSATGPLNTEAFF. In DNA, the CDR3 is TGCAGTGCTACGGGACCCCTGAACACTGAAGCTTTCTTT.